The clone carrying this T cell receptor beta chain was seen repeatedly, ten times or more. As yet, its antigen is unknown. This sample is part of a study of T cells after yellow fever vaccination. Findings of the study overall: Abundant clonotypes from the bulk population could get into FACS-sorted repertoires as contaminants. The secondary response showed a weaker magnitude and a faster peak, day 5 versus 15. Most primary-vaccination clones reappeared after the booster (just under 98% CD4, about 87% CD8).

A process of 5'RACE template switching, which added a universal primer site and UMIs, was used to make TCR cDNA. TCRdb used MiXCR to reprocess the 5' RACE reads, holding one entry per CDR3 protein. This table has a few hundred thousand distinct CDR3 sequences, about 5.2% appearing once. Germline CDR1 and CDR2: LNHNV and YYDKDF (reference sequence). The CDR3 runs 15 residues. V lost 0 bases and J lost 0, with 9 bases in between. This specimen was CD4+ T cells sorted from PBMCs, taken on the day of the yellow fever booster vaccination. This chain joins TRBV15 and TRBJ2-7, with D tentatively TRBD1 (5 bases). The receptor's source is a man younger than 30 who received the YFV17D yellow fever vaccine. This CDR3 is CATSRDRRGSYEQYV. In DNA, the CDR3 is TGTGCCACCAGCAGAGATCGAAGGGGCTCCTACGAGCAGTACGTC.